This T cell receptor (beta chain) was documented in a study of T cells in Graves' hyperthyroidism and ophthalmopathy. Study outcomes and limitations: Before onset, by a median of approximately 6.2 months, the model predicted ophthalmopathy. Blood also showed most of the thyroid clonotypes that were expanded above 0.001.

J gave up 7 bases and V 0 bases, and 8 bases lay outside the gene matches. The CDR3 sequence is 16 residues long. Germline V gene lookup returns CDR1 SGHDN and CDR2 FVKESK. Regions amplified from RNA transcripts were the TCR beta CDR3 regions. Primed by the HTBI set, a first-round RT-PCR was run on the TCR CDR3. One entry per CDR3 protein results from TCRdb running MiXCR on the multiplex PCR reads. The sample lists around 600,000 distinct CDR3 sequences, approximately 15% occurring once. The study included ophthalmopathy patients with Clinical Activity Score at least 3, NOSPECS grade at least 4 and duration under 3 months. Concerning this clonotype itself: Its specificity is not known.

The rearrangement joins TRBV14 to TRBJ1-5, with TRBD1 matching over 8 bases. Sequencing input: blood. This TCR was sampled from a woman aged 50 to 60 with Graves' ophthalmopathy. The CDR3 coding sequence is TGTGCCAGCAGCCAAGACCTAGACAGGGGTCGGCAGCCCCAGCATTTT. Translated, it gives CASSQDLDRGRQPQHF.